This T cell receptor beta chain was identified in a study of T cell responses to AZD1222 COVID-19 vaccine. Study as a whole: Analysis merged second doses at about 4 or about 12 weeks. General study points: Spike-specific TCR breadth and depth went up after people got two AZD1222 doses.

Per germline, CDR1 SGHAT and CDR2 FQNNGV. CDR3 length equals 17 residues. V was clipped by 5 bases and J by 2 bases, with 19 bases between them. On this clone: Its antigen is unidentified.

Sequencing used immunoSEQ multiplex PCR; TCRdb keeps in-frame clones, though not all of them. The data show over 100,000 clones, approximately 90% seen once. The receptor was isolated from an adult in good health. The chain combines TRBV11-2 with TRBJ1-3; D is ambiguous. The starting material was peripheral blood, obtained on day 0 of AZD1222 vaccination. DNA of the CDR3: TGTGCCAGCAGCCCCCGAACGAGTAAGGGTACTGGAAACACCATATATTTT. It encodes CASSPRTSKGTGNTIYF.